This T cell receptor beta chain was identified during a study of Ad26.COV2.S vaccination and SARS-CoV-2 variants. Findings of the study overall: Across vaccine and placebo recipients, the breadth of non-spike TCRs was similar.

The method was immunoSEQ multiplex PCR; TCRdb's version includes in-frame clones alone and lacks a portion of them. The sample yields around 450,000 clones, about 88% seen once. This CDR3 is 13 amino acids long. Germline CDR1 is SQVTM and CDR2 is ANQGSEA. Trimming removed 5 bases at V and 0 bases at J, with 7 bases between. In the case of this clone: Its cognate antigen is unknown.

Treatment denoted: some 20 received Ad26.COV2.S at low or high dose, single or two shots; roughly five received placebo; per-sample allocation not given. Collection of the samples took place on day 63 after the first injection of vaccine or placebo. The receptor comes from a person aged 18-60 years who received the Ad26.COV2.S COVID-19 vaccine or a placebo. V is TRBV29-1 and J is TRBJ2-2; D unclear. Here the sequenced sample was peripheral blood, taken in a trial of Ad26.COV2.S vaccine versus placebo. In DNA, the CDR3 is TGCAGCGTTCGTCATTCGAACACCGGGGAGCTGTTTTTT. It specifies CSVRHSNTGELFF.